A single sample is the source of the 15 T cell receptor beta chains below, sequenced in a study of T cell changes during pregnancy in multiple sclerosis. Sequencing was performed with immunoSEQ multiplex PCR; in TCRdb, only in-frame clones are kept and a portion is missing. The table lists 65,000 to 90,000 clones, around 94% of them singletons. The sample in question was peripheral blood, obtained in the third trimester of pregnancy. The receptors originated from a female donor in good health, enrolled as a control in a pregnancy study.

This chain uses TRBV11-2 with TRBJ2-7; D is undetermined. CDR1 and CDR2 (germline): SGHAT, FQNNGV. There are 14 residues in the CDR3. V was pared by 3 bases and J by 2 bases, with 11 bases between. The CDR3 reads CASSFYQTPYEQYF. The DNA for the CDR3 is TGTGCCAGCAGCTTCTATCAGACTCCCTACGAGCAGTACTTC.

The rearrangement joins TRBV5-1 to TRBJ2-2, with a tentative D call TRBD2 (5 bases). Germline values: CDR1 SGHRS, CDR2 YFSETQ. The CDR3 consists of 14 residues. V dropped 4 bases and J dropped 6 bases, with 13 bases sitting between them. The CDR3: CASSKDSGAGELFF. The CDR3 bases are TGCGCCAGCAGCAAGGACTCTGGCGCCGGGGAGCTGTTTTTT.

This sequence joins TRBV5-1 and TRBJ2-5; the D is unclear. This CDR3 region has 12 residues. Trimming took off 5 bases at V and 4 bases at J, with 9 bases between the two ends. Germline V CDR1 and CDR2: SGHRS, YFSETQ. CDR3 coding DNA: TGCGCCAGCAGTAACGAGGCAGAGACCCAGTACTTC. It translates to CASSNEAETQYF.

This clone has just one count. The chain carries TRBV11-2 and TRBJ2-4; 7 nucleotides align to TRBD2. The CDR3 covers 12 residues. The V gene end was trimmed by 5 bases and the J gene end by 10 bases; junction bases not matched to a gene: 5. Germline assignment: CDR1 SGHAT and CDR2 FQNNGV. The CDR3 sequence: CASSHGTTIQYF. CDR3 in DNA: TGTGCCAGCAGCCATGGGACTACTATTCAGTACTTC.

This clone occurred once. This CDR3 is CASSQERTKQETQYF. In DNA form, the CDR3 reads TGTGCCAGCAGCCAAGAGAGAACTAAACAAGAGACCCAGTACTTC. The chain carries TRBV4-2 and TRBJ2-5; D is undetermined. The CDR3 sequence is 15 residues long. Trimming removed 0 bases at V and 2 bases at J, with 10 bases between. CDR1 and CDR2 (germline): LGHNA, YNFKEQ.

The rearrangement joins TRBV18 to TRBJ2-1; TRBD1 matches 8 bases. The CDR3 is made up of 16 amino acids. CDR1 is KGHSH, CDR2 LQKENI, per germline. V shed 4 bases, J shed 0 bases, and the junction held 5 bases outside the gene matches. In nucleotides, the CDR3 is TGTGCCAGCTCACACAGGACAGGGACCTCCTACAATGAGCAGTTCTTC. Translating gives CASSHRTGTSYNEQFF.

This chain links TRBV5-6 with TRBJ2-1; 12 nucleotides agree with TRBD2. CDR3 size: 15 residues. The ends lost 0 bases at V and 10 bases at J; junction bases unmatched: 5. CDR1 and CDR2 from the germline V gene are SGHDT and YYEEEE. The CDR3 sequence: CASSLGLAGGGEQFF. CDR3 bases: TGTGCCAGCAGCTTGGGCCTAGCGGGAGGGGGAGAGCAGTTCTTC. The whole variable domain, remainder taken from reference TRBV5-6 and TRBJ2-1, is DAGVTQSPTHLIKTRGQQVTLRCSPKSGHDTVSWYQQALGQGPQFIFQYYEEEERQRGNFPDRFSGHQFPNYSSELNVNALLLGDSALYLCASSLGLAGGGEQFFGPGTRLTVL.

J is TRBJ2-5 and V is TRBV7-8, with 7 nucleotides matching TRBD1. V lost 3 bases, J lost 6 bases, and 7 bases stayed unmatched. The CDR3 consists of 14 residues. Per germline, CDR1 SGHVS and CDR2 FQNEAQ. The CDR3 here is CASSFPGQLQTQYF. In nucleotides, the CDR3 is TGTGCCAGCAGCTTCCCGGGACAGCTACAGACCCAGTACTTC. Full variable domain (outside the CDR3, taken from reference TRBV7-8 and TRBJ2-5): GAGVSQSPRYKVAKRGQDVALRCDPISGHVSLFWYQQALGQGPEFLTYFQNEAQLDKSGLPSDRFFAERPEGSVSTLKIQRTQQEDSAVYLCASSFPGQLQTQYFGPGTRLLVL.

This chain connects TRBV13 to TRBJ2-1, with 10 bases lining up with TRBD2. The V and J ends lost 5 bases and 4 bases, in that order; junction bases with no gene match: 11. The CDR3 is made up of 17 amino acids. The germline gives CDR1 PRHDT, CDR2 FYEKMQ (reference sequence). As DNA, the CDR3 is TGTGCCAGCAGCCAGAGGGGAGCGGGGGGGATTTACAATGAGCAGTTCTTC. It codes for CASSQRGAGGIYNEQFF.

The CDR3 loop reads CASSSQVTNIQYF. The CDR3 nucleotides are TGTGCCAGCAGCTCACAGGTTACGAACATTCAGTACTTC. The chain combines TRBV13 with TRBJ2-4; D is possibly TRBD1 (5 bases). Trimming pared 4 bases from V and 7 bases from J, leaving 11 bases between. The germline V gene has CDR1 PRHDT and CDR2 FYEKMQ (reference sequence). This CDR3 has 13 residues.

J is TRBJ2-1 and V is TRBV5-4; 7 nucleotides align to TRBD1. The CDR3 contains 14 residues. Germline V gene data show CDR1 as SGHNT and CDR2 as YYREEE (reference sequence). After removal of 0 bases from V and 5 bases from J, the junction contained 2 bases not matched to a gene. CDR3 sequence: CASSLVGQDNEQFF. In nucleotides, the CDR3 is TGTGCCAGCAGCTTGGTAGGACAGGACAATGAGCAGTTCTTC.

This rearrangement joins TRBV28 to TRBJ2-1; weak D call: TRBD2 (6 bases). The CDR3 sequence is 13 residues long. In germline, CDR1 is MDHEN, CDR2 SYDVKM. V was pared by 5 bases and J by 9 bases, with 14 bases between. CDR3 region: CASSDRDSSEQFF. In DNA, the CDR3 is TGTGCCAGCAGTGACCGGGACTCTAGTGAGCAGTTCTTC. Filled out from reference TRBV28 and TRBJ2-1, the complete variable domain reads DVKVTQSSRYLVKRTGEKVFLECVQDMDHENMFWYRQDPGLGLRLIYFSYDVKMKEKGDIPEGYSVSREKKERFSLILESASTNQTSMYLCASSDRDSSEQFFGPGTRLTVL.

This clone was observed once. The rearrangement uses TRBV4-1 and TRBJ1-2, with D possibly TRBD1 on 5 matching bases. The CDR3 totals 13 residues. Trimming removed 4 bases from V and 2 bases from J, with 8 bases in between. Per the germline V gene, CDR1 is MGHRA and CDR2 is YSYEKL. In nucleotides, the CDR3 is TGCGCCAGCAGCCCCCAGGGAAACTATGGCTACACCTTC. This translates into CASSPQGNYGYTF.

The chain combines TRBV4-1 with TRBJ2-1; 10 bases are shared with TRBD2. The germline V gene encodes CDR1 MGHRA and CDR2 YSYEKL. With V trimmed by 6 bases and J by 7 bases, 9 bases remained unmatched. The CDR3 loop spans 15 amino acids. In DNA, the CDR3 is TGCGCCAGCAGACCTAGCGGGAGACCAGGAAATGAGCAGTTCTTC. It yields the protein CASRPSGRPGNEQFF.

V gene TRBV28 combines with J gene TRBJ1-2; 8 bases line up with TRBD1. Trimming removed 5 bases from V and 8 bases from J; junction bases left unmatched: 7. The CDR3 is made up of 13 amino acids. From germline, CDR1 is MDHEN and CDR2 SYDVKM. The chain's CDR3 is CASSPQGANGYTF. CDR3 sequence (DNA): TGTGCCAGCAGTCCCCAGGGGGCGAACGGCTACACCTTC.